The 17 T cell receptor beta chains in this list originate from one sample, sequenced in a study of blood T cell repertoires in COVID-19. Some clones are missing from TCRdb's copy, which holds only in-frame ones; the method was immunoSEQ multiplex PCR. The sample yields approximately 74,000 clones, 65% to 85% seen once. The specimen sequenced was peripheral blood. These receptors were collected from a man older than 75 with active or convalescent COVID-19.

The chain is built from TRBV7-8 and TRBJ2-1; 7 bases align to TRBD1. Looked up from germline, CDR1 is SGHVS and CDR2 is FQNEAQ. The J segment lost 0 bases and the V segment lost 5 bases, leaving 4 bases of the junction unmatched. The CDR3 is 15 residues long. This CDR3 reads CASSEGASSYNEQFF. The CDR3 DNA follows: TGTGCCAGCAGCGAGGGGGCGAGCTCCTACAATGAGCAGTTCTTC.

This clone was seen only a few times. The chain joins TRBV16 to TRBJ1-1; D possibly corresponds to TRBD1 (6 bases). Germline V gene sequence: CDR1 KGHSY, CDR2 FQNENV. The CDR3 has 14 amino acids. V lost 4 bases to trimming and J lost 0 bases, with 9 bases between them. The CDR3 region is CASSLSGVNTEAFF. The CDR3, as DNA: TGTGCCAGCAGCCTATCAGGGGTGAACACTGAAGCTTTCTTT.

The chain recombines TRBV7-9 with TRBJ2-6, with 7 nucleotides matching TRBD1. V was clipped by 6 bases and J by 2 bases; unmatched bases: 4. CDR3 length equals 15 residues. Germline V gives CDR1 SEHNR, CDR2 FQNEAQ (reference sequence). The CDR3 region is CASSLTGAGANVLTF. The CDR3 DNA reads as TGTGCCAGCAGTCTAACAGGGGCTGGGGCCAACGTCCTGACTTTC.

This clone was observed a few times. Here the CDR3 reads CASTRQLNEKLFF. The DNA of the CDR3 is TGTGCCAGCACGAGACAGCTTAATGAAAAACTGTTTTTT. This chain uses TRBV2 with TRBJ1-4; TRBD1 is a possible D gene (5 bases). Germline CDR1 reads SNHLY; CDR2 reads FYNNEI. Trimming stripped 7 bases from V and 4 bases from J, with 10 bases between. The CDR3 length is 13 residues.

The CDR3 nucleotides read TGTGCCAGCAGTTACTCGAGCGGGATCACAGATACGCAGTATTTT. Its protein is CASSYSSGITDTQYF. The chain is built from TRBV6-5 and TRBJ2-3, with 7 bases that match TRBD2. J was trimmed by 2 bases and V by 0 bases; bases with no gene match: 2. The CDR3 totals 15 residues. Germline V lookup: CDR1 MNHEY, CDR2 SVGAGI.

The rearrangement links TRBV2 to TRBJ1-5; a possible D gene is TRBD1 (6 bases). CDR1 is SNHLY and CDR2 is FYNNEI in the germline V gene. V was shortened by 1 base and J by 7 bases, with 14 bases between the two germline ends. This CDR3 region has 15 residues. CDR3 sequence (DNA): TGTGCCAGCAGTGAAGGTCCAGGGGTCGGGCAGCCCCAGCATTTT. This sequence encodes CASSEGPGVGQPQHF.

The chain is built from TRBV19 and TRBJ1-1, with D perhaps TRBD1 (6 bases). Trimming left V 4 bases short and J 3 bases short, with 9 bases between. Per germline, CDR1 LNHDA and CDR2 SQIVND (reference sequence). This CDR3 region has 13 residues. The CDR3 DNA follows: TGTGCCAGTAGTACAAGGACAGACACTGAAGCTTTCTTT. The encoded protein is CASSTRTDTEAFF.

V and J are TRBV3-1 (or the pseudogene TRBV3-2) and TRBJ2-2; 7 bases align to TRBD1. The J segment lost 4 bases and the V segment lost 3 bases, leaving 2 bases of the junction unmatched. The CDR3 is made up of 14 amino acids. The germline CDR1 and CDR2 sequences are LGHDT and YNNKEL (reference sequence). The CDR3 spells CASSQRTGTGELFF. As DNA, the CDR3 is TGTGCCAGCAGCCAGAGGACAGGCACCGGGGAGCTGTTTTTT.

CDR3 nucleotide sequence: TGTGCCATCCCGGACGGACAGGGGAGGGAGACCCAGTACTTC. Protein sequence: CAIPDGQGRETQYF. The chain carries TRBV2 and TRBJ2-5, with TRBD1 matching 9 bases. The CDR3 is made up of 14 amino acids. CDR1 is SNHLY, CDR2 FYNNEI, per germline. V gave up 10 bases and J gave up 5 bases; unmatched junction bases: 11.

V usage is TRBV2 and J usage is TRBJ2-5; D gene unclear. V was pared by 2 bases and J by 4 bases, with 11 bases between. Germline lookup yields CDR1 SNHLY and CDR2 FYNNEI. CDR3 size: 14 residues. The CDR3 is CASSESRSSETQYF. The DNA for the CDR3 is TGTGCCAGCAGTGAATCGAGGTCCTCAGAGACCCAGTACTTC.

The V gene is TRBV28, the J gene TRBJ2-3, with TRBD1 matching over 9 bases. With 6 bases clipped from V and 4 bases from J, the junction kept 8 bases outside the gene matches. The CDR3 runs 15 residues. Germline V gene data show CDR1 as MDHEN and CDR2 as SYDVKM. The CDR3 DNA follows: TGTGCCAGCAGAGTACAGGGGGCGAGCGCAGATACGCAGTATTTT. It encodes CASRVQGASADTQYF.

The gene calls are TRBV11-2 and TRBJ2-1; no firm D call. V was clipped by 0 bases and J by 6 bases, with 12 bases between them. The CDR3 has 15 residues. Germline CDR1 and CDR2: SGHAT and FQNNGV. The CDR3 region has the DNA TGTGCCAGCAGCTTAGAACTCATCTTAACCAATGAGCAGTTCTTC. Protein: CASSLELILTNEQFF. The full variable domain, rest sourced from reference TRBV11-2 and TRBJ2-1, is EAGVAQSPRYKIIEKRQSVAFWCNPISGHATLYWYQQILGQGPKLLIQFQNNGVVDDSQLPKDRFSAERLKGVDSTLKIQPAKLEDSAVYLCASSLELILTNEQFFGPGTRLTVL.

The chain joins TRBV10-1 to TRBJ2-7, with a possible D match to TRBD1 (5 bases). The CDR3 consists of 14 residues. CDR1 WNHNN and CDR2 SYGVQD come from the germline V gene (reference sequence). Trimming took off 7 bases at V and 0 bases at J, with 13 bases between the two ends. In DNA, the CDR3 is TGCGCCAGCACCAAGAACAGGAACTCCTACGAGCAGTACTTC. Protein product: CASTKNRNSYEQYF.

The J gene is TRBJ1-3, the V gene TRBV6-5; possible D gene TRBD1, 6 bases. The CDR3 runs 15 residues. Germline assignment: CDR1 MNHEY and CDR2 SVGAGI. Trimming removed 10 bases at V and 8 bases at J, with 24 bases between. In DNA form, the CDR3 reads TGTGCCACCATGGAGGAAGGACAGAGATTCGACACCATATATTTT. Protein sequence: CATMEEGQRFDTIYF.

The CDR3: CASSLYFPGLVLSPLHF. CDR3 nucleotide sequence: TGTGCCAGCAGTTTATACTTTCCGGGACTCGTCCTTTCACCCCTCCACTTT. This chain connects TRBV27 to TRBJ1-6, with D possibly being TRBD1 (5 bases). Germline CDR1 MNHEY, CDR2 SMNVEV (reference sequence). There are 17 residues in the CDR3. The V end lost 1 base, the J end lost 9 bases, and 19 bases lay between the germline ends.

With respect to this clone: The sample holds other DNA sequences that translate to the same CDR3. The chain employs TRBV7-9 and TRBJ1-3; a weak D match, TRBD1 (5 bases). Between the trimmed V and J ends, which lost 4 bases and 4 bases, there was a span of 14 bases. The CDR3 runs 15 residues. Germline V CDR1 and CDR2: SEHNR, FQNEAQ (reference sequence). The CDR3 loop reads CASSSSGGTGNTIYF. CDR3 coding DNA: TGTGCCAGCAGCTCATCGGGGGGTACCGGAAACACCATATATTTT.

This chain uses TRBV7-9 with TRBJ1-1, with 7 bases matching TRBD1. Germline values: CDR1 SEHNR, CDR2 FQNEAQ (reference sequence). Trimming cost V 5 bases and J 0 bases; bases outside gene matches: 9. This CDR3 has 16 amino acids. The CDR3 spells CASSRQGGTMNTEAFF. The CDR3, as DNA: TGTGCCAGCAGCCGTCAGGGGGGCACCATGAACACTGAAGCTTTCTTT.